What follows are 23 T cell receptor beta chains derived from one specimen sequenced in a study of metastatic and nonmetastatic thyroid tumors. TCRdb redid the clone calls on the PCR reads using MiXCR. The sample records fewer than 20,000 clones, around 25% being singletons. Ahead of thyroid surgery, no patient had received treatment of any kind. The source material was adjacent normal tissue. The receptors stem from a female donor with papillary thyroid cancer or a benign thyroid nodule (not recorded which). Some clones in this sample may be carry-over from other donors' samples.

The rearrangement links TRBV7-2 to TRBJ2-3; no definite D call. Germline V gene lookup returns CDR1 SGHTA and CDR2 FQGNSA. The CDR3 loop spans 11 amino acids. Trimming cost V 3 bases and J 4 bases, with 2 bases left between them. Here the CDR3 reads CASSFSDTQYF. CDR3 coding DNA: TGTGCCAGCAGCTTCTCAGATACGCAGTATTTT.

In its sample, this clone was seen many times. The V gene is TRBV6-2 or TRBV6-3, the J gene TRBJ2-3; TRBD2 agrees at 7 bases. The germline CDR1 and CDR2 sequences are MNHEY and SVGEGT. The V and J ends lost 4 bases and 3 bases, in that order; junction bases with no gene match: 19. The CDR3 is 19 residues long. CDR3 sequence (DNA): TGTGCCAGCAGTTGGGTCAGGAGCGGGACTCAAAAGGTTACAGATACGCAGTATTTT. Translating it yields CASSWVRSGTQKVTDTQYF.

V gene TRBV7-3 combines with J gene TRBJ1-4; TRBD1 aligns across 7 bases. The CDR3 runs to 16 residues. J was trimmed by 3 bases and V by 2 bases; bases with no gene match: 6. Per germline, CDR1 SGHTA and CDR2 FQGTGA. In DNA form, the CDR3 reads TGTGCCAGCAGCTTAGGTGGACAGGTCTCTAATGAAAAACTGTTTTTT. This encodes CASSLGGQVSNEKLFF. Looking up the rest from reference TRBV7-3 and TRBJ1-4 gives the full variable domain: GAGVSQTPSNKVTEKGKYVELRCDPISGHTALYWYRQSLGQGPEFLIYFQGTGAADDSGLPNDRFFAVRPEGSVSTLKIQRTERGDSAVYLCASSLGGQVSNEKLFFGSGTQLSVL.

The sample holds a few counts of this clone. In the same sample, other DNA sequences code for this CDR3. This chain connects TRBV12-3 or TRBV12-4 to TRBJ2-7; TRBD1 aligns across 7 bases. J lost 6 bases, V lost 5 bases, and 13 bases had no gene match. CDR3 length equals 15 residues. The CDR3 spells CASSPTHRGLGEQYF. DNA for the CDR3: TGTGCCAGCAGTCCCACCCACAGGGGTCTTGGCGAGCAGTACTTC.

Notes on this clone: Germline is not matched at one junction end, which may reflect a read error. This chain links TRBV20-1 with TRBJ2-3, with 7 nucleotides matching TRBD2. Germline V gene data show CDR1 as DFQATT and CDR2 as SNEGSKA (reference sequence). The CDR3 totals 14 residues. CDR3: CSATHSGRTDTQYF. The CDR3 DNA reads TGTAGTGCAACCCATAGCGGGCGGACAGATACGCAGTATTTT.

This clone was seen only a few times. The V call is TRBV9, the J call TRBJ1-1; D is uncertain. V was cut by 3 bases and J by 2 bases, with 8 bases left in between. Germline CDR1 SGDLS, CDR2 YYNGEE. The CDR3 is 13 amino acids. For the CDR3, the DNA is TGTGCCAGCAGCGAATGGGGTAACACTGAAGCTTTCTTT. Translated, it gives CASSEWGNTEAFF.

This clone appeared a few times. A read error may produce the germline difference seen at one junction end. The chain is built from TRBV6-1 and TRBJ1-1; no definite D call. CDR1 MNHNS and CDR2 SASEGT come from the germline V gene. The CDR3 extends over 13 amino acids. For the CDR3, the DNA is TGTGCCAGCAGGCCCGGGCTGAACATTGAAGCTTTCTTT. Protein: CASRPGLNIEAFF.

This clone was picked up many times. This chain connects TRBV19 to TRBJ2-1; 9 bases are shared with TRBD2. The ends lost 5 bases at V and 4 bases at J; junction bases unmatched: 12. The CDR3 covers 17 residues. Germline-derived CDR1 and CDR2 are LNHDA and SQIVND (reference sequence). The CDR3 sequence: CASSSGLARRDYNEQFF. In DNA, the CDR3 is TGTGCCAGTAGTTCGGGACTAGCAAGGAGGGATTACAATGAGCAGTTCTTC.

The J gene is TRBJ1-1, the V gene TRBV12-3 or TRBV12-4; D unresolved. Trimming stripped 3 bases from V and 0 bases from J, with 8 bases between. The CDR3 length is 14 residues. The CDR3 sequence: CASSFTWLNTEAFF. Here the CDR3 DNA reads TGTGCCAGCAGTTTCACTTGGTTGAACACTGAAGCTTTCTTT.

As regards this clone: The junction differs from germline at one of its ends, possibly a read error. CDR3 amino acids: CASILTSGNSYNEHFF. The CDR3 DNA follows: TGTGCCAGCATCCTTACTAGCGGAAACTCCTACAATGAGCATTTCTTC. J is TRBJ2-1 and V is TRBV2; 8 positions match TRBD2. CDR1 is SNHLY and CDR2 is FYNNEI in the germline V gene. The CDR3 length is 16 residues.

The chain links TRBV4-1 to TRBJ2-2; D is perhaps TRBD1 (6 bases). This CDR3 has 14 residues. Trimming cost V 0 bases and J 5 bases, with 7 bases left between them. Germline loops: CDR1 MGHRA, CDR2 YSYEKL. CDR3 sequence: CASSQEQGTGELFF. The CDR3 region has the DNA TGCGCCAGCAGCCAAGAACAGGGTACCGGGGAGCTGTTTTTT.

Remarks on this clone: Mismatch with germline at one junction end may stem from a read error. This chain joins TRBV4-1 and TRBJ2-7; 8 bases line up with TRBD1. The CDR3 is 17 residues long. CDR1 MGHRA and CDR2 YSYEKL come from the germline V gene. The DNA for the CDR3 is TGCGCCAGCAGCCAAGAAAAGGGGAGACAGGGGCGGTACGAACAGTACTTC. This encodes CASSQEKGRQGRYEQYF.

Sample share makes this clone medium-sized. The CDR3, as DNA: TGTGCCAGCAGCTTCGGGGGGGGTTCACCCCTCCACTTT. Encoded protein: CASSFGGGSPLHF. The rearrangement uses TRBV7-3 and TRBJ1-6; a possible D gene is TRBD1 (5 bases). CDR1 and CDR2 (germline): SGHTA, FQGTGA. The V end lost 3 bases, the J end lost 9 bases, and 9 bases lay between the germline ends. CDR3 size: 13 residues.

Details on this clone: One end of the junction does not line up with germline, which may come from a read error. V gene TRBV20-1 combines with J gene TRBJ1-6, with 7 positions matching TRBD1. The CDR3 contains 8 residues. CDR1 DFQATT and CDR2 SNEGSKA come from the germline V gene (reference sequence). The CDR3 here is CSGIDRDF. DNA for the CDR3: TGCAGTGGTATCGACAGGGACTTT.

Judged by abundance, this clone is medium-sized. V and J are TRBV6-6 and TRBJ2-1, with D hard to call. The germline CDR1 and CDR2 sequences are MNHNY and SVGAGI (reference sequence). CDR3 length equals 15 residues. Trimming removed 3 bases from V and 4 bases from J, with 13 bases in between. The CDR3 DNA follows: TGTGCCAGCAGTTATGGTAGTCCAGATTACAATGAGCAGTTCTTC. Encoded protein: CASSYGSPDYNEQFF.

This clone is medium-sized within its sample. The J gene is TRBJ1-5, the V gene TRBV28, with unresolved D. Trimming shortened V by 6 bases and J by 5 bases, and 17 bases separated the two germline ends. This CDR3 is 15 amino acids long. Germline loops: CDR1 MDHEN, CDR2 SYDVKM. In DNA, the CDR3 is TGTGCCAGCAGCCCCCCCCGGCAGTCCTATCAGCCCCAGCATTTT. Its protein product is CASSPPRQSYQPQHF.

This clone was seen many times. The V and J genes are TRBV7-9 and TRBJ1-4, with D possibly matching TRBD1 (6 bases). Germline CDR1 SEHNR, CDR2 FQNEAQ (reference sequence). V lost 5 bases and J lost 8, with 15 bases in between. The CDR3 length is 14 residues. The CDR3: CASSQRKGGEKLFF. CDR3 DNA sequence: TGTGCCAGCAGCCAAAGAAAGGGGGGGGAAAAACTGTTTTTT.

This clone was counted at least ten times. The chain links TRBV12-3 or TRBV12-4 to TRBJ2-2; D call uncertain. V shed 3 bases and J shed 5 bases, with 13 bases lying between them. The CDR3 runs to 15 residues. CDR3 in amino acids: CASSLEILRTGELFF. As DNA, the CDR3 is TGTGCCAGCAGTTTGGAGATCTTGAGAACCGGGGAGCTGTTTTTT.

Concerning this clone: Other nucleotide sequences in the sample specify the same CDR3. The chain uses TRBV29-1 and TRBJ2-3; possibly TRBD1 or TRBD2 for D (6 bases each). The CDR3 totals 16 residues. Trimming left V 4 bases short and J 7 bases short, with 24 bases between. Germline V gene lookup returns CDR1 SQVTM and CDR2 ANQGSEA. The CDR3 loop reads CSVAGGGGTALYTQYF. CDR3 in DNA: TGCAGCGTTGCGGGTGGGGGCGGGACGGCCCTTTATACGCAGTATTTT.

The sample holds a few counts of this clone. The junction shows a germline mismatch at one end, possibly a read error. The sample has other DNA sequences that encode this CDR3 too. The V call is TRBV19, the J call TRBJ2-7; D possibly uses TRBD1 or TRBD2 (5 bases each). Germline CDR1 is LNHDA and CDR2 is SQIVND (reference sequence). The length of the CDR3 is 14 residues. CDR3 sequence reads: CASSMGAGLGEQYF. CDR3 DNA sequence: TGTGCAAGTAGTATGGGAGCAGGGTTAGGCGAGCAGTACTTC.

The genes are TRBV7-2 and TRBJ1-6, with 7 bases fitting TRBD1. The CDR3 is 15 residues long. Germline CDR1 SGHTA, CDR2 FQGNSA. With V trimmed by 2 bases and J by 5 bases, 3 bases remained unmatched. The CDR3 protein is CASSLRTGDNSPLHF. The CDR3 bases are TGTGCCAGCAGCTTAAGGACAGGTGATAATTCACCCCTCCACTTT.

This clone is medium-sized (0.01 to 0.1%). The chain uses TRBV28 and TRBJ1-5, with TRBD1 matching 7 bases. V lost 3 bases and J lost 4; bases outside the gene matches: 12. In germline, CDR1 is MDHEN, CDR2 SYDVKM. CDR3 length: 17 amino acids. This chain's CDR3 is CASSLHNRGWGNQPQHF. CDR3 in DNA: TGTGCCAGCAGTTTGCATAACAGGGGATGGGGGAATCAGCCCCAGCATTTT. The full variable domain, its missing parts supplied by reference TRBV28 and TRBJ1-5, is DVKVTQSSRYLVKRTGEKVFLECVQDMDHENMFWYRQDPGLGLRLIYFSYDVKMKEKGDIPEGYSVSREKKERFSLILESASTNQTSMYLCASSLHNRGWGNQPQHFGDGTRLSIL.

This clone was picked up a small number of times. The CDR3: CSASTSFIWDTQYF. DNA of the CDR3: TGCAGTGCTTCCACTAGCTTTATTTGGGATACGCAGTATTTT. The J gene is TRBJ2-3, the V gene TRBV20-1; the D gene is possibly TRBD2 (6 bases). Germline CDR1 reads DFQATT; CDR2 reads SNEGSKA (reference sequence). The V gene lost 5 bases and the J gene lost 6 bases, with 18 bases spanning the gap. The length of the CDR3 is 14 residues.